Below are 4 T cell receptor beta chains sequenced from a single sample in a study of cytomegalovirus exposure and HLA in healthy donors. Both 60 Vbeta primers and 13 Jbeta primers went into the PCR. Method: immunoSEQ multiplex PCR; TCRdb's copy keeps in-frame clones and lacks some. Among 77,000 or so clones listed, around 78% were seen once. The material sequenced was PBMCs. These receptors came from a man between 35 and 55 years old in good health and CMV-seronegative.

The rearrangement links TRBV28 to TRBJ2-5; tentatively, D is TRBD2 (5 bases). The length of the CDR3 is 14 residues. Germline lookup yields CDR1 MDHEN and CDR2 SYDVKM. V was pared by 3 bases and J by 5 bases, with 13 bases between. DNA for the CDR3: TGTGCCAGCAGTTTCAACCCTAGCTCGGAGACCCAGTACTTC. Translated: CASSFNPSSETQYF.

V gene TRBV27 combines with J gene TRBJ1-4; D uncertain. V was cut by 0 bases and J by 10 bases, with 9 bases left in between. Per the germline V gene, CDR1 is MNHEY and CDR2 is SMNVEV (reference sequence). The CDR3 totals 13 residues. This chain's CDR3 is CASSLSIAGKLFF. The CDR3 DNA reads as TGTGCCAGCAGTTTATCGATCGCAGGAAAACTGTTTTTT.

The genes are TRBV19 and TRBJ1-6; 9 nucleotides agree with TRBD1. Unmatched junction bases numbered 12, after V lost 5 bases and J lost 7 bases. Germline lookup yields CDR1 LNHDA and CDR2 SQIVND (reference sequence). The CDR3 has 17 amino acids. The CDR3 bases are TGTGCCAGTAGTCCCGGGACAGGGCCTTCTGGGAATTCACCCCTCCACTTT. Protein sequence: CASSPGTGPSGNSPLHF.

The CDR3 spells CASSLAATGAYEQYF. The CDR3, as DNA: TGTGCCAGCAGCTTAGCTGCGACAGGAGCCTACGAGCAGTACTTC. The chain is built from TRBV11-3 and TRBJ2-7; perhaps TRBD1 as D (6 bases). Germline CDR1 and CDR2: SGHNT and YENEEA. The CDR3 length is 15 residues. V lost 1 base to trimming and J lost 2 bases, with 12 bases between them. Full variable domain (remainder filled in from reference TRBV11-3 and TRBJ2-7): EAGVVQSPRYKIIEKKQPVAFWCNPISGHNTLYWYLQNLGQGPELLIRYENEEAVDDSQLPKDRFSAERLKGVDSTLKIQPAELGDSAVYLCASSLAATGAYEQYFGPGTRLTVT.